This section outlines one T cell receptor (beta chain) sequence together with its context. These data come from a study of OX40 agonist ivuxolimab in advanced cancers. Assay used: immunoSEQ multiplex PCR; TCRdb lists only in-frame clones, some missing. The data contain 50,000 or so clones, roughly 82% of them singletons. Here the sequenced sample was CD4+ or CD8+ T cells sorted from blood, taken in a trial of the OX40 agonist ivuxolimab. The sequence was collected from an adult with an advanced solid tumor such as melanoma, head and neck, liver or kidney cancer.

In DNA form, the CDR3 reads TGTGCCAGCAGCTCCGGGGGGCGCAGCACAGATACGCAGTATTTT. Translated, it gives CASSSGGRSTDTQYF. V and J are TRBV7-3 and TRBJ2-3, with a weak D call TRBD2 (7 bases). The V end lost 4 bases, the J end lost 0 bases, and 11 bases lay between the germline ends. Germline V lookup: CDR1 SGHTA, CDR2 FQGTGA. The CDR3 sequence is 15 residues long.